This passage covers 7 T cell receptor beta chains from one sample sequenced in a study of blood T cell repertoires in COVID-19. The method was immunoSEQ multiplex PCR; TCRdb's version includes in-frame clones alone and lacks a portion of them. The repertoire consists of around 55,000 clones, with around 84% occurring once and the leading ten covering 5.5% to 6%. The sample taken for sequencing was peripheral blood. These receptors all come from a human donor in a cohort sampled during active or convalescent COVID-19.

The genes are TRBV5-5 and TRBJ1-5; D is possibly TRBD1 (5 bases). Trimming left V 0 bases short and J 0 bases short, with 7 bases between. Germline V gene lookup returns CDR1 SGHKS and CDR2 YYEKEE (reference sequence). The length of the CDR3 is 15 residues. The CDR3 here is CASSLGGYSNQPQHF. DNA of the CDR3: TGTGCCAGCAGCTTGGGGGGCTATAGCAATCAGCCCCAGCATTTT.

The sample holds a few counts of this clone. This chain links TRBV19 with TRBJ1-3; unclear D gene. The germline V gene has CDR1 LNHDA and CDR2 SQIVND (reference sequence). Trimming took 3 bases from V and 2 from J, leaving 11 bases between them. The length of the CDR3 is 15 residues. CDR3 DNA sequence: TGTGCCAGTAGTATGAGGGAGACCCCTGGAAACACCATATATTTT. This codes for CASSMRETPGNTIYF.

The chain has TRBV7-2 and TRBJ2-1; 8 bases are a match to TRBD2. In germline, CDR1 is SGHTA, CDR2 FQGNSA. Germline trimming cut 5 bases from V and 5 bases from J; bases unmatched to any gene: 11. The CDR3 consists of 16 residues. This CDR3 reads CASSKTGTRVNNEQFF. Written as DNA, the CDR3 is TGTGCCAGCAGCAAAACCGGGACTAGGGTTAACAATGAGCAGTTCTTC.

This sequence joins TRBV7-9 and TRBJ2-7; 7 bases fit TRBD1. Germline-derived CDR1 and CDR2 are SEHNR and FQNEAQ (reference sequence). The CDR3 extends over 14 amino acids. J gave up 5 bases and V 4 bases, and 8 bases lay outside the gene matches. The CDR3 is CASSSGTVLNEQYF. The CDR3 nucleotides read TGTGCCAGCAGCTCTGGGACAGTGCTAAACGAGCAGTACTTC.

This chain links TRBV30 with TRBJ1-6; D gene ambiguous. Germline-derived CDR1 and CDR2 are GTSNPN and SVGIG (reference sequence). CDR3 length: 14 residues. Trimming took 0 bases from V and 6 from J, leaving 9 bases between them. The CDR3 nucleotides are TGTGCCTGGAGTGTGTCGTTCCCTAATTCACCCCTCCACTTT. Translation gives CAWSVSFPNSPLHF.

This clone occurred a few times. This chain links TRBV7-9 with TRBJ1-1, with D unclear. Germline V gene sequence: CDR1 SEHNR, CDR2 FQNEAQ (reference sequence). The V end lost 4 bases, the J end lost 3 bases, and 12 bases lay between the germline ends. This CDR3 comprises 14 residues. CDR3 loop: CASSSPDTYTEAFF. The CDR3 region has the DNA TGTGCCAGCAGCTCCCCTGACACCTACACTGAAGCTTTCTTT.

This clone was detected a few times. V and J are TRBV4-2 and TRBJ2-2, with a weak D call TRBD2 (6 bases). The V and J ends lost 0 bases and 0 bases respectively, with 11 bases between them. The V gene's germline CDR1 is LGHNA and CDR2 YNFKEQ. This CDR3 spans 17 amino acids. The CDR3: CASSQDGGKANTGELFF. The DNA of the CDR3 is TGTGCCAGCAGCCAAGATGGAGGGAAGGCGAACACCGGGGAGCTGTTTTTT.